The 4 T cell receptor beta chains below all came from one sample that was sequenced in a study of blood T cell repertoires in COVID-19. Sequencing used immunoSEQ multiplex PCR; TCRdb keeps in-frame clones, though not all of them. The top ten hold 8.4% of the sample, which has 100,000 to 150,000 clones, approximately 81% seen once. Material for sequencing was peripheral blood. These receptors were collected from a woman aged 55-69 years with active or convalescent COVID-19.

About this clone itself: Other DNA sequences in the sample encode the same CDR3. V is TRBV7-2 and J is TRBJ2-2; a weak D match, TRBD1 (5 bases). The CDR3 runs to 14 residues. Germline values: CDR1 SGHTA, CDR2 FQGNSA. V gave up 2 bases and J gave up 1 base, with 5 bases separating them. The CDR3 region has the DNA TGTGCCAGCAGCTTACAGGGGAACACCGGGGAGCTGTTTTTT. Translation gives CASSLQGNTGELFF.

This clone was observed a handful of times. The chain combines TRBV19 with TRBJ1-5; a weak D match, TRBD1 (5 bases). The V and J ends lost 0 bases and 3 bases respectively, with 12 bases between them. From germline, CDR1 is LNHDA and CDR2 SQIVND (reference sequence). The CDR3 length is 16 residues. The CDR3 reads CASSIDFRGNNQPQHF. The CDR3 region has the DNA TGTGCCAGTAGTATAGATTTTCGGGGGAACAATCAGCCCCAGCATTTT.

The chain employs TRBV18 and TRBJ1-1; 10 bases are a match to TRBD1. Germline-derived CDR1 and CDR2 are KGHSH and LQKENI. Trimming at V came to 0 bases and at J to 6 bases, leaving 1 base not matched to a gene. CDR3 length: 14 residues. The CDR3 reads CASSPPDRGSEAFF. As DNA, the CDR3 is TGTGCCAGCTCACCACCGGACAGGGGGTCTGAAGCTTTCTTT.

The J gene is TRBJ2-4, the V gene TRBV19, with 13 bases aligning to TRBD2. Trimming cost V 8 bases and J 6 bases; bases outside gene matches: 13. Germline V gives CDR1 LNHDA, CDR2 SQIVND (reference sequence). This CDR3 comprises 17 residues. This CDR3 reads CASGTRLAGGSGNIQYF. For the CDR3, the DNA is TGTGCCAGTGGTACGAGACTAGCGGGGGGAAGTGGAAACATTCAGTACTTC.